The clone carrying this T cell receptor beta chain has only one observation. Its antigen is not identified. This specimen belongs to a study of OX40 agonist ivuxolimab in advanced cancers. Study-wide background: An agonistic human IgG2 monoclonal antibody against OX40 (CD134) was given.

Here immunoSEQ multiplex PCR was the method, and the copy in TCRdb shows in-frame clones only, minus some. The table lists some 76,000 clones, around 82% of them singletons. The CDR3 spans 16 residues. V was cut by 0 bases and J by 4 bases, with 13 bases left in between. The germline V gene encodes CDR1 SGDLS and CDR2 YYNGEE. The study, taken as a whole, reports: Expanded clones tended on average to be more numerous among CD8+ T cells than CD4+.

Sequences were derived from CD4+ or CD8+ T cells sorted from blood, sampled in a trial of the OX40 agonist ivuxolimab. This TCR came from an adult with an advanced solid tumor such as melanoma, head and neck, liver or kidney cancer. This sequence joins TRBV9 and TRBJ2-2; D gene uncertain. The CDR3 DNA sequence: TGTGCCAGCAGCGTAGGTAGAAGTTGGAGCACCGGGGAGCTGTTTTTT. It specifies CASSVGRSWSTGELFF.